This T cell receptor (beta chain) emerged from a study of T cell changes during pregnancy in multiple sclerosis. The CDR3 is made up of 16 amino acids. Losses at the gene ends were 3 bases for V and 2 bases for J; bases not matched to a gene: 6. CDR1 is SGHNT, CDR2 YENEEA, per germline. Assay used: immunoSEQ multiplex PCR; TCRdb lists only in-frame clones, some missing. Of some 70,000 clones in the sample, approximately 90% were seen once. The receptor was derived from a female donor in good health, enrolled as a control in a pregnancy study. The material was peripheral blood, obtained in the second trimester of pregnancy. V is TRBV11-3 and J is TRBJ2-5; 10 nucleotides match TRBD2. The CDR3: CASSFRRTSGQETQYF. Written as DNA, the CDR3 is TGTGCCAGCAGCTTCCGTCGGACTAGCGGTCAAGAGACCCAGTACTTC.